This is a list of T cell receptor beta chains from one sample in a study of cytomegalovirus exposure and HLA in healthy donors. Libraries were prepared by immunoSEQ multiplex PCR; TCRdb keeps only in-frame clonotypes and omits some of them. The sample yields some 77,000 clones, 80% seen once. Sequencing was performed on PBMCs. These receptor sequences come from a man over 45 in good health and CMV-seropositive. Each CDR3 is given with its conserved first and last residue. The order of the fields is V gene, J gene, clone size, CDR3 protein. Clone size appears in some rows only: once, few, many, or a class for an expanded clone.

>TRBV25-1|NA|NA
CASTRTGYEQYF
>TRBV6-5|TRBJ1-1|NA
CASSYAGEGTEAFF
>TRBV5-1|TRBJ2-1|NA
CASTSRGGRNEQFF
>TRBV5-1|TRBJ1-1|NA
CASSFKYSSDTEAFF
>TRBV6-5|TRBJ1-4|few
CASSYSTGANEKLFF
>TRBV30|TRBJ2-5|NA
CAFSWSGQGARIETQYF
>TRBV18|TRBJ2-5|NA
CASSQTGRETQYF
>TRBV30|TRBJ2-1|NA
CALNTGTRVNEQFF
>TRBV5-1|TRBJ2-5|NA
CASSARTSGGQETQYF
>TRBV9|TRBJ2-5|NA
CASSRSGLQETQYF
>TRBV19|TRBJ1-3|NA
CASSLARGGDQNTIYF
>TRBV6-1|TRBJ1-3|NA
CASSERRVSGNTIYF
>TRBV5-6|TRBJ2-3|NA
CASSFSSTDTQYF